The 21 T cell receptor beta chains given below trace back to one sample, sequenced in a study of OX40 agonist ivuxolimab in advanced cancers. The method was immunoSEQ multiplex PCR; TCRdb's version includes in-frame clones alone and lacks a portion of them. The data show more than 45,000 clones, with approximately 81% seen just once and roughly 9.9% held by the top ten. The source was CD4+ or CD8+ T cells sorted from blood, collected in a trial of the OX40 agonist ivuxolimab. The receptors were gathered from an adult with an advanced solid tumor such as melanoma, head and neck, liver or kidney cancer.

The genes are TRBV19 and TRBJ2-5; 9 bases map to TRBD1. V was clipped by 3 bases and J by 5 bases; unmatched bases: 10. Per germline, CDR1 LNHDA and CDR2 SQIVND (reference sequence). The CDR3 spans 16 residues. This chain's CDR3 is CASSIFGGQGRETQYF. The CDR3 DNA reads as TGTGCCAGTAGTATTTTTGGGGGACAGGGCCGGGAGACCCAGTACTTC.

This chain links TRBV28 with TRBJ2-5; either TRBD1 or TRBD2 may fit D (5 bases each). The end of the DNA is better explained by TRBJ2-7, so the J call may be wrong. Germline V gives CDR1 MDHEN, CDR2 SYDVKM. The CDR3 totals 12 residues. The CDR3 protein is CGVGDRSYEQYF. DNA of the CDR3: TGTGGCGTGGGGGACCGATCCTACGAGCAGTACTTC.

The chain employs TRBV6-1 and TRBJ1-1; possibly TRBD1 for D (6 bases). This CDR3 comprises 14 residues. Germline V gives CDR1 MNHNS, CDR2 SASEGT. V gave up 4 bases and J gave up 5 bases, with 14 bases separating them. CDR3 nucleotide sequence: TGTGCCAGCAGTGGGCAGGGGCGGCGGACTGAAGCTTTCTTT. Protein: CASSGQGRRTEAFF.

There are a few counts of this clone. The chain joins TRBV7-2 to TRBJ2-7; possibly TRBD1 for D (6 bases). V was cut by 4 bases and J by 3 bases, with 19 bases left in between. CDR1 is SGHTA, CDR2 FQGNSA, per germline. The CDR3 loop spans 16 amino acids. This chain's CDR3 is CASSSKQGGWGYEQYF. The CDR3 DNA is TGTGCCAGCAGCTCCAAGCAAGGGGGTTGGGGCTACGAGCAGTACTTC.

The V and J genes are TRBV28 and TRBJ2-5; the D call may be TRBD1 or TRBD2 (5 bases each). This CDR3 is built from 14 residues. V shed 10 bases and J shed 3 bases, with 18 bases lying between them. Looked up from germline, CDR1 is MDHEN and CDR2 is SYDVKM. The CDR3 is CAIARVGEEETQYF. The DNA for the CDR3 is TGTGCCATCGCACGAGTGGGGGAAGAAGAGACCCAGTACTTC.

Points on this clone: Relative to the germline gene, one junction end is altered; a read error may explain this. The rearrangement links TRBV7-2 to TRBJ2-3; TRBD2 agrees at 7 bases. The CDR3 is made up of 15 amino acids. Germline CDR1 and CDR2: SGHTA and FQGNSA. The CDR3 region is CASSVASGYTDTQYF. The CDR3 DNA is TGTGCCAGCAGCGTAGCTAGCGGTTACACAGATACGCAGTATTTT. Using reference TRBV7-2 and TRBJ2-3 for the parts outside the CDR3, the full variable domain is GAGVSQSPSNKVTEKGKDVELRCDPISGHTALYWYRQSLGQGLEFLIYFQGNSAPDKSGLPSDRFSAERTGGSVSTLTIQRTQQEDSAVYLCASSVASGYTDTQYFGPGTRLTVL.

The CDR3 DNA reads TGTGCCAGCAGTAGGGACAGGTACCTCCAGCATTTT. This gives the protein CASSRDRYLQHF. The chain links TRBV6-5 to TRBJ1-5, with 8 nucleotides matching TRBD1. The CDR3 is 12 residues long. The V gene's germline CDR1 is MNHEY and CDR2 SVGAGI. Trimming cost V 5 bases and J 12 bases; bases outside gene matches: 6.

This chain links TRBV5-1 with TRBJ2-5, with 8 positions matching TRBD1. After removal of 2 bases from V and 3 bases from J, the junction contained 3 bases not matched to a gene. Germline lookup yields CDR1 SGHRS and CDR2 YFSETQ. The CDR3 consists of 14 residues. The DNA of the CDR3 is TGCGCCAGCAGCTTTCAGGGGGCCAAAGAGACCCAGTACTTC. It is translated as CASSFQGAKETQYF. Combining the CDR3 with reference TRBV5-1 and TRBJ2-5 gives the whole variable domain KAGVTQTPRYLIKTRGQQVTLSCSPISGHRSVSWYQQTPGQGLQFLFEYFSETQRNKGNFPGRFSGRQFSNSRSEMNVSTLELGDSALYLCASSFQGAKETQYFGPGTRLLVL.

This clone was counted a few times. The chain has TRBV5-1 and TRBJ1-2; possibly TRBD1 for D (6 bases). Trimming took off 0 bases at V and 5 bases at J, with 11 bases between the two ends. CDR1 is SGHRS and CDR2 is YFSETQ in the germline V gene. The CDR3 has 14 amino acids. CDR3 DNA: TGCGCCAGCAGCTTGGCCACAGGGAGGTATGGCTACACCTTC. Residues: CASSLATGRYGYTF.

The sample holds one count of this clone. This rearrangement joins TRBV15 to TRBJ1-2; a weak D match, TRBD1 (5 bases). Germline loops: CDR1 LNHNV, CDR2 YYDKDF (reference sequence). Trimming pared 2 bases from V and 4 bases from J, leaving 11 bases between. The CDR3 length is 14 residues. This CDR3 is CATSRSKGSYGYTF. For the CDR3, the DNA is TGTGCCACCAGCAGAAGTAAGGGGAGCTATGGCTACACCTTC.

The gene calls are TRBV4-1 and TRBJ2-4; 10 bases align to TRBD2. Per germline, CDR1 MGHRA and CDR2 YSYEKL. J was trimmed by 0 bases and V by 1 base; bases with no gene match: 0. This CDR3 is 16 amino acids long. The CDR3 reads CASSQGLAGAKNIQYF. The CDR3 coding sequence is TGCGCCAGCAGCCAAGGACTAGCGGGAGCCAAAAACATTCAGTACTTC.

In its sample, this clone was seen once. CDR3 nucleotides: TGCGCCAGCAGGAAAGGACAGGGGCCCCCCTACGAGCAGTACTTC. It is translated as CASRKGQGPPYEQYF. This rearrangement joins TRBV10-2 to TRBJ2-7, with TRBD1 identical over 9 bases. CDR3 length: 15 amino acids. Germline lookup yields CDR1 WSHSY and CDR2 SAAADI. V lost 6 bases, J lost 2 bases, and 8 bases stayed unmatched.

The V and J genes are TRBV5-1 and TRBJ2-3, with 10 bases that match TRBD2. The CDR3 has 15 amino acids. CDR1 and CDR2 (germline): SGHRS, YFSETQ. J lost 2 bases, V lost 6 bases, and 6 bases had no gene match. CDR3 in amino acids: CASTKAGGYTDTQYF. For the CDR3, the DNA is TGCGCCAGCACGAAAGCGGGAGGGTACACAGATACGCAGTATTTT.

V gene TRBV11-3 combines with J gene TRBJ2-2; 7 bases are shared with TRBD2. V was pared by 4 bases and J by 9 bases, with 5 bases of the junction left unmatched. CDR3 length: 13 amino acids. Germline CDR1 SGHNT, CDR2 YENEEA. The CDR3 protein is CASSSGGSWELFF. Here the CDR3 DNA reads TGTGCCAGCAGCTCGGGGGGATCCTGGGAGCTGTTTTTT.

This clone was detected only once. V usage is TRBV5-1 and J usage is TRBJ1-3, with no clear D. The CDR3 is made up of 16 amino acids. CDR1 SGHRS and CDR2 YFSETQ come from the germline V gene. Between the trimmed V and J ends, which lost 2 bases and 2 bases, there was a span of 14 bases. CDR3 in amino acids: CASSFGSSDPGNTIYF. As DNA, the CDR3 is TGCGCCAGCAGCTTCGGAAGCTCGGATCCTGGAAACACCATATATTTT.

The chain carries TRBV19 and TRBJ2-3; a possible D gene is TRBD1 (6 bases). The CDR3 loop spans 14 amino acids. Deletions cut 4 bases from V and 6 bases from J, with 14 bases between. Germline-derived CDR1 and CDR2 are LNHDA and SQIVND (reference sequence). In DNA, the CDR3 is TGTGCCAGTAGTAGCAGCCTACAGGGTGATACGCAGTATTTT. Its translation: CASSSSLQGDTQYF.

V and J are TRBV5-1 and TRBJ2-3; D uncertain. Germline CDR1 reads SGHRS; CDR2 reads YFSETQ. The CDR3 contains 14 residues. The V end was cut by 4 bases, the J end by 2 bases, with 11 bases between. The CDR3 nucleotides are TGCGCCAGCAGCCCAGGCCAGACCACAGATACGCAGTATTTT. This codes for CASSPGQTTDTQYF.

The rearrangement links TRBV5-6 to TRBJ2-7; the D is unclear. Germline V CDR1 and CDR2: SGHDT, YYEEEE. Trimming removed 0 bases from V and 3 bases from J, with 10 bases in between. CDR3 length equals 14 residues. In DNA form, the CDR3 reads TGTGCCAGCAGCTTGGGACCCGCCGGCTACGAGCAGTACTTC. As protein: CASSLGPAGYEQYF. Together with reference TRBV5-6 and TRBJ2-7, the CDR3 gives the full variable domain: DAGVTQSPTHLIKTRGQQVTLRCSPKSGHDTVSWYQQALGQGPQFIFQYYEEEERQRGNFPDRFSGHQFPNYSSELNVNALLLGDSALYLCASSLGPAGYEQYFGPGTRLTVT.

This sequence joins TRBV5-4 and TRBJ2-1, with 10 bases identical to TRBD2. The CDR3 loop spans 14 amino acids. CDR1 SGHNT and CDR2 YYREEE come from the germline V gene (reference sequence). With 4 bases clipped from V and 5 bases from J, the junction kept 3 bases outside the gene matches. For the CDR3, the DNA is TGTGCCAGCAGCCTCGGACTAGCGGACAATGAGCAGTTCTTC. This codes for CASSLGLADNEQFF.

V usage is TRBV5-6 and J usage is TRBJ2-7, with 7 bases that match TRBD1. CDR3 length: 13 amino acids. With 3 bases clipped from V and 4 bases from J, the junction kept 4 bases outside the gene matches. From germline, CDR1 is SGHDT and CDR2 YYEEEE. The CDR3 protein is CASSWKTGYEQYF. In nucleotides, the CDR3 is TGTGCCAGCAGCTGGAAGACAGGGTACGAGCAGTACTTC.

This chain connects TRBV29-1 to TRBJ2-3; D remains ambiguous. V was trimmed by 5 bases and J by 5 bases, leaving 17 bases between them. From germline, CDR1 is SQVTM and CDR2 ANQGSEA. This CDR3 has 14 residues. The CDR3 DNA reads TGCAGCGTTAGGTTAGGAGCCTTTAGAGATACGCAGTATTTT. Residues: CSVRLGAFRDTQYF.